The 7 T cell receptor beta chains presented below share a single source sample, sequenced in a study of T cell responses to AZD1222 COVID-19 vaccine (dated by TCRdb to 2020 to 2022). Reading the label with the study, this specimen's time point is: baseline before first vaccination. The library was built by means of the immunoSEQ multiplex PCR assay. TCRdb provides this immuneACCESS table in a form limited to in-frame rearrangements. Some clones are lacking; in checked studies, under half of them reflect an unresolved V gene, and why the rest are absent is not known. The sample contains about 180,000 clones, almost 90% of them found a single time. The ten most abundant clones make up approximately 0.5% of the sample. This material consisted of peripheral blood, taken on day 0 of AZD1222 vaccination. The receptors here all came from an adult in good health.

This chain connects TRBV10-2 to TRBJ1-5, with a weak D call TRBD1 (6 bases). CDR1 WSHSY and CDR2 SAAADI come from the germline V gene. This CDR3 has 14 residues. V was cut by 3 bases and J by 4 bases, with 10 bases left in between. The DNA for the CDR3 is TGCGCCAGCAGTGAAGCAGGGGTTAATCAGCCCCAGCATTTT. Amino acids: CASSEAGVNQPQHF.

This clone was observed a few times. The chain has TRBV3-1 (or the pseudogene TRBV3-2) and TRBJ2-7; perhaps TRBD2 as D (6 bases). The CDR3 runs 16 residues. The V gene's germline CDR1 is LGHDT and CDR2 YNNKEL (reference sequence). The V and J ends lost 4 bases and 2 bases respectively, with 18 bases between them. CDR3 coding DNA: TGTGCCAGCAGCCCCATGGGATCGAGACTAGCCTACGAGCAGTACTTC. Translating gives CASSPMGSRLAYEQYF.

This clone has only a few counts. J is TRBJ2-2 and V is TRBV3-1 (or the pseudogene TRBV3-2); D could derive from TRBD1 or TRBD2 (6 bases each). Trimming removed 3 bases at V and 0 bases at J, with 17 bases between. The length of the CDR3 is 18 residues. Germline CDR1 is LGHDT and CDR2 is YNNKEL (reference sequence). Here the CDR3 reads CASSHGWGDIANTGELFF. The CDR3 DNA is TGTGCCAGCAGCCACGGATGGGGGGACATTGCGAACACCGGGGAGCTGTTTTTT.

The V and J genes are TRBV28 and TRBJ1-2, with 11 bases that match TRBD1. CDR1 MDHEN and CDR2 SYDVKM come from the germline V gene. The CDR3 loop spans 15 amino acids. The V segment lost 2 bases and the J segment 3 bases; nucleotides outside the gene matches: 2. The CDR3 loop reads CASSLGQGAHYGYTF. The DNA of the CDR3 is TGTGCCAGCAGTTTAGGACAGGGGGCGCACTATGGCTACACCTTC.

The rearrangement joins TRBV5-4 to TRBJ2-2; D gene unclear. Germline V CDR1 and CDR2: SGHNT, YYREEE (reference sequence). The CDR3 runs to 13 residues. V was clipped by 6 bases and J by 7 bases, with 13 bases between them. CDR3 sequence reads: CASTQTAHGELFF. In DNA form, the CDR3 reads TGTGCCAGCACCCAAACAGCGCACGGGGAGCTGTTTTTT. The variable domain in full, completed from reference TRBV5-4 and TRBJ2-2, reads ETGVTQSPTHLIKTRGQQVTLRCSSQSGHNTVSWYQQALGQGPQFIFQYYREEENGRGNFPPRFSGLQFPNYSSELNVNALELDDSALYLCASTQTAHGELFFGEGSRLTVL.

This CDR3 reads CASSSTTGHGYTF. The CDR3, as DNA: TGTGCCAGCAGCTCCACTACGGGCCATGGCTACACCTTC. V usage is TRBV7-2 and J usage is TRBJ1-2, with D unclear. The V gene lost 4 bases and the J gene lost 6 bases, with 12 bases spanning the gap. The CDR3 has 13 residues. In germline, CDR1 is SGHTA, CDR2 FQGNSA.

The CDR3 DNA reads TGTGCCAGCAGTTCCTTATATAGGGTGAGCTCCTACGAGCAGTACTTC. It is translated as CASSSLYRVSSYEQYF. V is TRBV27 and J is TRBJ2-7; no clear D. The germline V gene has CDR1 MNHEY and CDR2 SMNVEV (reference sequence). The CDR3 runs 16 residues. V was trimmed by 4 bases and J by 0 bases, leaving 16 bases between them.